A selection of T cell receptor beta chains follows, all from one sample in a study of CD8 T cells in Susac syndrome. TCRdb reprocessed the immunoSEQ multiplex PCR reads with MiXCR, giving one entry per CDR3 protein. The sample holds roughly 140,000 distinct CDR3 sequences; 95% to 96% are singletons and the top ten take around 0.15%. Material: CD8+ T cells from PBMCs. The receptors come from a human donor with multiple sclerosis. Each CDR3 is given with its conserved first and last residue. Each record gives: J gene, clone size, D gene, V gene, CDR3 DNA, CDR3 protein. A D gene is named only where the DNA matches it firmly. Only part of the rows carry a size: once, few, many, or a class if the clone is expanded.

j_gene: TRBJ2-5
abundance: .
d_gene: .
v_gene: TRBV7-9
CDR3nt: TGTGCCAGCAGCCCAGGATTACAAGAGACCCAGTACTTC
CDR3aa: CASSPGLQETQYF

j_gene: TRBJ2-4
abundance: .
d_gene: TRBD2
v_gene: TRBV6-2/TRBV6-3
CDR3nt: TGTGCCAGCAGTTTCGAAGGCGGGGGGGCCGCGAACATTCAGTACTTC
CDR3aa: CASSFEGGGAANIQYF

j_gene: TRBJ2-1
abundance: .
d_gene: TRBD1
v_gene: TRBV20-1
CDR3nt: TGCAGTGCTAGGATGGGGACAGTGTATCAGTTCTTC
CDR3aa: CSARMGTVYQFF

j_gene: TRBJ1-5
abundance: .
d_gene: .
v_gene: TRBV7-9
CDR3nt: TGTGCCAGCAGCTCCCCAGGGAAGCCCAATCAGCCCCAGCATTTT
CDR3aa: CASSSPGKPNQPQHF

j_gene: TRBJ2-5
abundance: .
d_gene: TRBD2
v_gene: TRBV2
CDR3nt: TGTGCCAGCAGCGGCGCAAGCGGGGGGAAGACCCAGTACTTC
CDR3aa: CASSGASGGKTQYF

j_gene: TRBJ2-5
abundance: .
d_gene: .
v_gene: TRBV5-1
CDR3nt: TGCGCCAGCAGCTTTGGAGTTCAGGGGGGGCCGTACCAAGAGACCCAGTACTTC
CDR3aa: CASSFGVQGGPYQETQYF

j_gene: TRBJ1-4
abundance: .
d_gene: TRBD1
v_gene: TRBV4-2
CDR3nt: TGTGCCAGCAGCCAAAACCGGGACAGCCCAACTAATGAAAAACTGTTTTTT
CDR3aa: CASSQNRDSPTNEKLFF

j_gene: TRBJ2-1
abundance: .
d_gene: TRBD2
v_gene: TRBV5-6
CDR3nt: TGTGCCAGCAGCTTGACGGCTAGCGGGGCGGGCCTCAATGAGCAGTTCTTC
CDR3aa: CASSLTASGAGLNEQFF

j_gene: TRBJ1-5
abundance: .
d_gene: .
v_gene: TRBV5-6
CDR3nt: TGTGCCAGCAGCACAGGGCAGGATCAGCCCCAGCATTTT
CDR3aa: CASSTGQDQPQHF

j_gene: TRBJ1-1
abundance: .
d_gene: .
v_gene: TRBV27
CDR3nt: TGTGCCAGCAGTCTAATCGGAGGACTGAACACTGAAGCTTTCTTT
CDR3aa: CASSLIGGLNTEAFF

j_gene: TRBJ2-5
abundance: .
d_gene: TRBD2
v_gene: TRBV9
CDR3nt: TGTGCCAGCAGCGCGGCTAGCGGGGTACGAGAGACCCAGTACTTC
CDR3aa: CASSAASGVRETQYF

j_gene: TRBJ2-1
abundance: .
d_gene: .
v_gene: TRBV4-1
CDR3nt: TGCGCCAGCAGCCAAGATGAGCGCCCACCCGGGAATGAGCAGTTCTTC
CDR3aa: CASSQDERPPGNEQFF

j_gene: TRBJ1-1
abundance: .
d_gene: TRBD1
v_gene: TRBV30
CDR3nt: TGTGCCTCCCAAGGGGGCGAAGCTTTCTTT
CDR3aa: CASQGGEAFF

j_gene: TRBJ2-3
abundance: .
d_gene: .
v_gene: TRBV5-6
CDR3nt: TGTGCCAGCAGCTTAGGGACTCATCAAGATACGCAGTATTTT
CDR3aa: CASSLGTHQDTQYF

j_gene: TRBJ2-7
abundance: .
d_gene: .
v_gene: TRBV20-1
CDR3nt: TGCAGTGCTAAAGGACACTTATCCTACGAGCAGTACTTC
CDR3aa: CSAKGHLSYEQYF

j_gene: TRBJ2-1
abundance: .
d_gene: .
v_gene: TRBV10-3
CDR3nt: TGTGCCATCAGTGAGTCTGGGGAAGTCAAAGAGCAGTTCTTC
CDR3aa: CAISESGEVKEQFF

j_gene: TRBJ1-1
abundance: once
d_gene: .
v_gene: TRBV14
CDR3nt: TGTGCCAGCAGCCCGTCCCATCCCGGGAACTGGAACACTGAAGCTTTCTTT
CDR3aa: CASSPSHPGNWNTEAFF

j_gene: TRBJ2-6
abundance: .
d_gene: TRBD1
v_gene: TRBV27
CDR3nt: TGTGCCAGCAGTTTCACCGGGACAGGGGGCGCTGGGGCCAACGTCCTGACTTTC
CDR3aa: CASSFTGTGGAGANVLTF

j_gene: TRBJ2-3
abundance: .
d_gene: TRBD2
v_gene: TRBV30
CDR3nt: TGTGCCTGGAGTTCCGCGGGGGGCACAGATACGCAGTATTTT
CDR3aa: CAWSSAGGTDTQYF

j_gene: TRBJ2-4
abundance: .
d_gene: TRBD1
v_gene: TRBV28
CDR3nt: TGTGCCAGCAGTCCAAGACAGGGTCAGGACATTCAGTACTTC
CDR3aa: CASSPRQGQDIQYF

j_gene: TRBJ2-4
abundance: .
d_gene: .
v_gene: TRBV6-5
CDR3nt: TGTGCCAGCAGCCAGGGCCCGAAAAACATTCAGTACTTC
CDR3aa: CASSQGPKNIQYF

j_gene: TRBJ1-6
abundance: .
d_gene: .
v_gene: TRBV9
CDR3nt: TGTGCCAGCAGCGTAGGGCCGGGCCGGCAGTCATCACCCCTCCACTTT
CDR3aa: CASSVGPGRQSSPLHF

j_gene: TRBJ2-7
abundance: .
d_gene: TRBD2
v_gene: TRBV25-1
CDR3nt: TGTGCCAGCCGGGAGGGCCTCTCCTACGAGCAGTACTTC
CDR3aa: CASREGLSYEQYF

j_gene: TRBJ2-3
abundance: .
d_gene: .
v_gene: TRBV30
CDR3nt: TGTGCCACACAGGGTGGGACAGATACGCAGTATTTT
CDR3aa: CATQGGTDTQYF

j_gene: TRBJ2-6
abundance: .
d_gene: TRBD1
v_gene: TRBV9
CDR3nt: TGTGCCAGCAGCTCGCGACAGGGAAAGGCCAACGTCCTGACTTTC
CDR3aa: CASSSRQGKANVLTF

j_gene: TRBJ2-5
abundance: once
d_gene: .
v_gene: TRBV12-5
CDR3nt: TGTGCTAGTGGTCAGGCGTTCCAAGAGACCCAGTACTTC
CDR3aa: CASGQAFQETQYF

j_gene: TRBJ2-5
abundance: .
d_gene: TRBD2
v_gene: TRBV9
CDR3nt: TGTGCCAGCAGCGGAGGAAACCTAGCGGGGTTCCAAGAGACCCAGTACTTC
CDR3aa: CASSGGNLAGFQETQYF

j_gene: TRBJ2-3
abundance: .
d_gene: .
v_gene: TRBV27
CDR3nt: TGTGCCGCGGGATTACGTGGCACAGATACGCAGTATTTT
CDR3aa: CAAGLRGTDTQYF

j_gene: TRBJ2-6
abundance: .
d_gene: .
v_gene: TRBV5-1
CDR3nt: TGCGCCAGCAGCTGGGAGAGGTTGGGGATCATCTCTGGGGCCAACGTCCTGACTTTC
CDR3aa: CASSWERLGIISGANVLTF

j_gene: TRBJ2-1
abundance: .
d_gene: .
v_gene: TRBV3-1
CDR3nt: TGTGCCAGCCGGGGTCCTAGCGTTGAGCAGTTCTTC
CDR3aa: CASRGPSVEQFF

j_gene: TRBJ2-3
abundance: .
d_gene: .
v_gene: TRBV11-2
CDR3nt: TGTGCCAGCAGCTTAGTTGGTGGGCGGAATACGCAGTATTTT
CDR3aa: CASSLVGGRNTQYF

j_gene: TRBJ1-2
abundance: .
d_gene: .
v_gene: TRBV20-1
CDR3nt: TGCAGTGCTAGAGATCGGGTACTGAACGGCTACACCTTC
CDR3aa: CSARDRVLNGYTF

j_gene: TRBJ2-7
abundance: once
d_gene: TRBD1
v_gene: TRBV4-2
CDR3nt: TGTGCCAGCAGCCCAGGGACAGGGCGGGAGCAGTACTTC
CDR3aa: CASSPGTGREQYF

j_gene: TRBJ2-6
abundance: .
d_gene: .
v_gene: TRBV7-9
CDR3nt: TGTGCCAGCAGCTTCTGGGGCTATGGGGCCAACGTCCTGACTTTC
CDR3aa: CASSFWGYGANVLTF

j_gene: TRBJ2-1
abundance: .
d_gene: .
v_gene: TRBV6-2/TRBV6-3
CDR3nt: TGTGCCAGCAGTCCAGACCCCTTCGTGGTCGGGCAGTTCTTC
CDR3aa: CASSPDPFVVGQFF

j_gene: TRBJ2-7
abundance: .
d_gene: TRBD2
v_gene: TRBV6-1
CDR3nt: TGTGCCAGCGCTACCGGGGGGGTAAGCTCCTACGAGCAGTACTTC
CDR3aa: CASATGGVSSYEQYF

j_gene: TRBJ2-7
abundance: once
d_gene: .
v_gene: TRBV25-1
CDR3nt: TGTGCCAGCAGTGACCCTAAGAGGGTCCTACCCCACGAGCAGTACTTC
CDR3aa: CASSDPKRVLPHEQYF

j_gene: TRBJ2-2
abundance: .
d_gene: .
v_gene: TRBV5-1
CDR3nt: TGCGCCAGCAGCTTGGTTTGGCAGGCGAACACCGGGGAGCTGTTTTTT
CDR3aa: CASSLVWQANTGELFF

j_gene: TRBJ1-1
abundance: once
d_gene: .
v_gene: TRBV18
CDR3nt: TGTGCCAGCTCACCAGAGTGGCAAATGAACACTGAAGCTTTCTTT
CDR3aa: CASSPEWQMNTEAFF